This T cell receptor beta chain appears in the sequencing data of a study of Graves' ophthalmopathy and Graves' hyperthyroidism. Many counts were recorded for this clonotype. This CDR3 spans 15 amino acids. V was clipped by 3 bases and J by 2 bases, with 9 bases between them. Germline V gene data show CDR1 as SGDLS and CDR2 as YYNGEE. RNA transcripts served as template for amplifying TCR beta CDR3 sequences. A first-round RT-PCR used HTBI primers, followed by a second-round multiplex PCR. One entry per CDR3 protein results from TCRdb running MiXCR on the multiplex PCR reads. The sample shows 150,000 to 200,000 distinct CDR3 sequences, under 45% of them seen only once.

The chain uses TRBV9 and TRBJ1-6, with TRBD1 as a possible D gene (5 bases). The sequenced sample was peripheral blood. This receptor was identified in a man aged 30-40 years with Graves' ophthalmopathy. Written as DNA, the CDR3 is TGTGCCAGCAGCGAGGGGAGGACCTATAATTCACCCCTCCACTTT. Protein: CASSEGRTYNSPLHF.